This TCR beta chain was obtained from a study of T cell clusters in autoimmune cytopenias (dated by TCRdb to about 2019). Context from the whole study: TRB sequencing reached a median depth of approximately 50,000 reads per sample and yielded a median of around 2,400 distinct TRB clonotypes per sample. Alongside healthy, CLL and autoimmune hepatitis controls, autoimmune cytopenia patients had their peripheral blood TRB and IGH repertoires sequenced at active disease and again during treatment follow-up. The goal of the study was to find out whether patients with autoimmune cytopenia have a disease-specific immune repertoire signature that could be used as a blood-based biomarker. The full study reports these points: In the comparison of secondary cytopenia with CLL, the cluster-lack signature was not observed, apparently because the dominant lymphoma-associated repertoire masked the signature. TRB repertoire shifts, with less even repertoires observed in secondary cytopenia and CLL, were mostly attributed to lymphoma bias rather than autoimmunity. The T cell clusters were defined in silico only, and their functional role remained to be validated experimentally. Approximately 2.9-fold more exclusive TRB clusters were observed in healthy donors than in active autoimmune hepatitis patients, consistent with an autoimmunity-wide signature. The GLIPH analysis suggested a lack of physiological T cell clusters in primary autoimmune cytopenia patients, since around 56 clusters were exclusive to healthy donors whereas 17 were exclusive to patients.

CDR1 and CDR2, looked up from the germline V gene (reference sequence), are MNHNY and SVGAGI. There are 15 amino acids in the CDR3, from cysteine to phenylalanine inclusive. No DNA is recorded. A note on this clonotype: It lacks a known antigen.

Each sample's TRB amplification started from approximately 240 ng of peripheral blood genomic DNA, which corresponds to 35,000 to 40,000 genome equivalents. TRB rearrangements were amplified by multiplex PCR following a touch-down protocol, with the TRB-A and TRB-B primer pools mixed in one tube. Two consecutive PCR reactions with Phusion HS II polymerase added Illumina adapters and sample indices to the amplicons. After gel purification with the NucleoSpin Gel and PCR Clean-up kit, the amplicons were quantified by Qubit and checked for quality on an Agilent 2100 Bioanalyzer. Sequencing of the libraries was done on an Illumina MiSeq with paired-end, single-indexed, 600-cycle runs. The authors' pipeline ran thus. MiXCR version 2.1.12 with the default MiXCR reference library was used to align and assemble TRB reads. A clone was defined by each unique CDR3 nucleotide sequence, and analysis was restricted to productive sequences with at least two reads. Repertoire diversity was assessed with alpha-parameterized diversity profiles (alpha 0 to 5), including the Shannon (alpha 1) and Simpson (alpha 2) indices, which were computed with an R script. The tcR package was used to compute combinatorial TRB VJ usage, and cohorts were compared on this usage by principal component analysis with ade4. TCRbeta CDR3s were clustered with GLIPH on cohort pairs matched by age and read depth, and cluster frequencies were compared by Wilcoxon test. TCRdb reprocessed the reads; each CDR3 protein sequence makes one entry, and DNA is unavailable. For this entry, the V and J calls and clone size follow TCRdb and not the study's own pipeline. This sample's table has entries for about 5,000 distinct CDR3 sequences. Clones ranked in the top ten supply approximately 27% of the sample.

The sequenced sample was peripheral blood. The rearrangement combines TRBV6-6 with TRBJ2-7; there is no DNA to check the TCRdb D call of TRBD2. The receptor's source is a human donor with an autoimmune cytopenia or autoimmune hepatitis (not recorded which). CDR3 loop: CASSEGLAGSYEQYF.